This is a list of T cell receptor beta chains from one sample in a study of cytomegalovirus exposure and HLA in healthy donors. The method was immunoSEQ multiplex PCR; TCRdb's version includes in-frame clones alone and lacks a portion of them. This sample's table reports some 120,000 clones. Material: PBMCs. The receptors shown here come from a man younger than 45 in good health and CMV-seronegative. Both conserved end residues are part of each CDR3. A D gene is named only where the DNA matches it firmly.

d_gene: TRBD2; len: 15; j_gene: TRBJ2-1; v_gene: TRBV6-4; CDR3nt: TGTGCCAGCAGTGCCCTAGCGGGAGTTCCCAATGAGCAGTTCTTC; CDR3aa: CASSALAGVPNEQFF
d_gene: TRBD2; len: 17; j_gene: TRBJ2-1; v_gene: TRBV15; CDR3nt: TGTGCCACCAGCGCGACTACTAGCGGGAGGTTGTACAATGAGCAGTTCTTC; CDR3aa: CATSATTSGRLYNEQFF
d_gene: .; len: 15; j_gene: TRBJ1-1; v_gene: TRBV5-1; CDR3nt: TGCGCCAGCAGCTCCTTCGGGAGGGCGGTCACTGAAGCTTTCTTT; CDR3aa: CASSSFGRAVTEAFF
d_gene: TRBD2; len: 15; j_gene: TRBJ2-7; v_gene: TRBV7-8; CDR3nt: TGTGCCAGCAGCCGGGGACTAGCGGAATCCTACGAGCAGTACTTC; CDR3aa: CASSRGLAESYEQYF
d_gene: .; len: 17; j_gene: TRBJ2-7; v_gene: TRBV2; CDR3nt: TGTGCCAGCAGTCGCCCCCTCGGGCGAGAGGGTAGGTACGAGCAGTACTTC; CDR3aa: CASSRPLGREGRYEQYF
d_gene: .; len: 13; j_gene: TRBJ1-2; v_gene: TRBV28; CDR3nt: TGTGCCAGCAGTTTACGTCGTGACTATGGCTACACCTTC; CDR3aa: CASSLRRDYGYTF
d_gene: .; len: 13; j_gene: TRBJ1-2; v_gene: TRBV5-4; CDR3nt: TGTGCCAGCAGTGGTGGGGGCTCATATGGCTACACCTTC; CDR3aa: CASSGGGSYGYTF
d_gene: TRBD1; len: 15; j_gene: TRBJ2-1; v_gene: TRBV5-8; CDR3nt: TGTGCCAGCAGCCCCGGGACAGGGGGCTCTAGTGAGCAGTTCTTC; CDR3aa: CASSPGTGGSSEQFF
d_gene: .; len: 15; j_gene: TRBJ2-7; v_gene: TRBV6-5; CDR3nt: TGTGCCAGCAGTTACTTAGGACAAACGGGTGACGAGCAGTACTTC; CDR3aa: CASSYLGQTGDEQYF
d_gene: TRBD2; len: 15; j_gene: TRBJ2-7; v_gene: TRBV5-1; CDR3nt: TGCGCCAGCAGCTTAGGCGGGAGTATCGTCCACGAGCAGTACTTC; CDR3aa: CASSLGGSIVHEQYF
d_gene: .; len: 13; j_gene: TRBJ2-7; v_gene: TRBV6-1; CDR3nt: TGTGCCAGCAGTGAGAGCGAGTTCTACGAGCAGTACTTC; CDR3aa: CASSESEFYEQYF
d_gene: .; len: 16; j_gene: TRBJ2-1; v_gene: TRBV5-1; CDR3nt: TGCGCCAGCAGCCTGCCTGGTAGCGCCGCCTACAATGAGCAGTTCTTC; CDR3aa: CASSLPGSAAYNEQFF
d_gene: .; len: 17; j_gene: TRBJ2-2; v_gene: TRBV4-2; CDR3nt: TGTGCCAGCAGCCAAAGTTTATTCAGGGGAAACACCGGGGAGCTGTTTTTT; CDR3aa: CASSQSLFRGNTGELFF
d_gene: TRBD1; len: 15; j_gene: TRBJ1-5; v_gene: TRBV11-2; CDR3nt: TGTGCCAGCAGCCCCGATTCTTCGGGGACAGCGTGGCAGCATTTT; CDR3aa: CASSPDSSGTAWQHF
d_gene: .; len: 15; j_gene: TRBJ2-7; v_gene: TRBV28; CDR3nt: TGTGCCAGCAGTTTATACCGGGGTGGGTTGGACGAGCAGTACTTC; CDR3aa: CASSLYRGGLDEQYF
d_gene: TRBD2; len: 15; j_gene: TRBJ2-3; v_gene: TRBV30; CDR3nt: TGTGCCTGGACCAATCGGCTAGCGGGCACAGATACGCAGTATTTT; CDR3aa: CAWTNRLAGTDTQYF
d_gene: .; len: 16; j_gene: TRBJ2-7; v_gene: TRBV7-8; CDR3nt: TGTGCCAGCAGCTTAGGCTACCGCCCTGTCTCCTACGAGCAGTACTTC; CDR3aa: CASSLGYRPVSYEQYF
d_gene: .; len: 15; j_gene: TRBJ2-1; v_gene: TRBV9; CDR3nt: TGTGCCAGCAGCGTAGGAGACTACTCCCCCTATGAGCAGTTCTTC; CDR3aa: CASSVGDYSPYEQFF
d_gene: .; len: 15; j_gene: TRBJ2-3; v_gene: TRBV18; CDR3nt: TGTGCCAGCTCACCACGACAGGCCGCCACAGATACGCAGTATTTT; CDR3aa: CASSPRQAATDTQYF
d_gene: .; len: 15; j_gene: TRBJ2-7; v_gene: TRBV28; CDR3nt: TGTGCCAGCATCCCTTTGGGCTCCCCTTCCTACGAGCAGTACTTC; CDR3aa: CASIPLGSPSYEQYF
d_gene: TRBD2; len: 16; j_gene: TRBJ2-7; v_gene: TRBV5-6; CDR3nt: TGTGCCAGCAGCCTACCACTAGCGGGAGACGGGAACGAGCAGTACTTC; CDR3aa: CASSLPLAGDGNEQYF
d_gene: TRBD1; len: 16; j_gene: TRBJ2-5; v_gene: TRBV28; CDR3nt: TGTGCCAGCAGACACGAGGGACAGTTTAACAGGGAGACCCAGTACTTC; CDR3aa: CASRHEGQFNRETQYF
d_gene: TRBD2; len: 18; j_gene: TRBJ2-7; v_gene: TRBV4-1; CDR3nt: TGCGCCAGCAGCCAAGGGACTAGCGGGAGGGCCGGATCCTACGAGCAGTACTTC; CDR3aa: CASSQGTSGRAGSYEQYF
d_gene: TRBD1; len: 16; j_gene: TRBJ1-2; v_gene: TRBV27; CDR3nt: TGTGCCAGCAGTTCTAAGGCCGGGACAGGGGGGTATGGCTACACCTTC; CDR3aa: CASSSKAGTGGYGYTF
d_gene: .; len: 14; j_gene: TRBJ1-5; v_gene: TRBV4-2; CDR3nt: TGTGCCAGCAGCCAGGCCTCGGGGGTCCAGCCCCAGCATTTT; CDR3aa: CASSQASGVQPQHF
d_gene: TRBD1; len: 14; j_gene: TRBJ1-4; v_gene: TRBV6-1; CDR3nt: TGTGCCAGCAGTCGCGACAGGGCCGGTGAAAAACTGTTTTTT; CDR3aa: CASSRDRAGEKLFF
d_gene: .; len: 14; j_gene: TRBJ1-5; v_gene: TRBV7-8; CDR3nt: TGTGCCAGCAGCCCCCGGACAGTCAATCAGCCCCAGCATTTT; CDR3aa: CASSPRTVNQPQHF
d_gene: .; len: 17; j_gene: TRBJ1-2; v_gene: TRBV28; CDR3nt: TGTGCCAGCAGTTTACCGGGTGCGGCCCTTGAAAACTATGGCTACACCTTC; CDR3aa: CASSLPGAALENYGYTF
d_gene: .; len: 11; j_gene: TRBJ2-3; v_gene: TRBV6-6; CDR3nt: TGTGCCAGCAGTAACCGGGATACGCAGTATTTT; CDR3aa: CASSNRDTQYF
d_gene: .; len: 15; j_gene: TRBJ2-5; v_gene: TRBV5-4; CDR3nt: TGTGCCAGCAGCTTTTTACAGGGAGGGGAAGAGACCCAGTACTTC; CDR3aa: CASSFLQGGEETQYF
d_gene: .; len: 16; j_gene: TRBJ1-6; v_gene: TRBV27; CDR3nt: TGTGCCAGCAGTTACCGTCCTAATTCCTATAATTCACCCCTCCACTTT; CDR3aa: CASSYRPNSYNSPLHF
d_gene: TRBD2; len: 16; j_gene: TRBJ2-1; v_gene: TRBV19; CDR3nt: TGTGCCAGTAGTATGGCTAGCGGACAATCCTACAATGAGCAGTTCTTC; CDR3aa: CASSMASGQSYNEQFF
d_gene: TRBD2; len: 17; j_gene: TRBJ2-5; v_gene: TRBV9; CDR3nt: TGTGCCAGCAGCGTAGGTACTAGCGGGAGTAAGAGAGAGACCCAGTACTTC; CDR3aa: CASSVGTSGSKRETQYF
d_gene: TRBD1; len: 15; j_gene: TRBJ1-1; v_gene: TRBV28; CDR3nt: TGTGCCAGCAGACCCGACAGGGGGCTGTTCACTGAAGCTTTCTTT; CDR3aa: CASRPDRGLFTEAFF
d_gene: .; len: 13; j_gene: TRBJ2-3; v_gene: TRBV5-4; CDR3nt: TGTGCCAGCAGTCGGGTGTTATGGGATACGCAGTATTTT; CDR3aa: CASSRVLWDTQYF
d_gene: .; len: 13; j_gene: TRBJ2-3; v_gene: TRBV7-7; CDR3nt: TGTGCCAGCAGCGGGGACTTCACAGATACGCAGTATTTT; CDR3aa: CASSGDFTDTQYF
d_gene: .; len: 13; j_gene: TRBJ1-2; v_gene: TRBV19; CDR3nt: TGTGCCAGTAGTATAATGGGGACTCGAGGCTACACCTTC; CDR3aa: CASSIMGTRGYTF
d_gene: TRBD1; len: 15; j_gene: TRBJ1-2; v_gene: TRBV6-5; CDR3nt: TGTGCCAGCAGTTACTTAGGACAGGGGGCAGATGGCTACACCTTC; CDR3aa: CASSYLGQGADGYTF
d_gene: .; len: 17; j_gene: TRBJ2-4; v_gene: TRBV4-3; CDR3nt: TGCGCCAGCAGCCAAGATTCCTTAGGCTTCCCAGGAAACATTCAGTACTTC; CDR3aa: CASSQDSLGFPGNIQYF
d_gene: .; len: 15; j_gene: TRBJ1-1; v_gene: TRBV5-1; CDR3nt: TGCGCCAGCAGCTTGGTTTCAGGGGTGGGCACTGAAGCTTTCTTT; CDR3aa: CASSLVSGVGTEAFF
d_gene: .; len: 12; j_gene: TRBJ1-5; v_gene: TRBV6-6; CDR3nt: TGTGCCACCACCGGAGGAAATCAGCCCCAGCATTTT; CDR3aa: CATTGGNQPQHF
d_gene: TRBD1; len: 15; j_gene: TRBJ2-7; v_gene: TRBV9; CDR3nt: TGTGCCAGCAGCGGCTGGGACAGGGGGTTACACGAGCAGTACTTC; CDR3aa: CASSGWDRGLHEQYF
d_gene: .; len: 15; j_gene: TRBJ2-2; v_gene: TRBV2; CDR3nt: TGTGCCAGCAGTATAGGGCTCTCGGGAGCCGGGGAGCTGTTTTTT; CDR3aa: CASSIGLSGAGELFF
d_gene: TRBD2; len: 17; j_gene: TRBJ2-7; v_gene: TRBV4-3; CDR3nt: TGCGCCAGCAGCCAAGTTTTTTCTAGCGGGAGCTCCTACGAGCAGTACTTC; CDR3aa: CASSQVFSSGSSYEQYF
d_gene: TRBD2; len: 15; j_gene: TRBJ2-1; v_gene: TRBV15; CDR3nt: TGTGCCACCAGCAGAGCTCGGGAGGCCTGGGATGAGCAGTTCTTC; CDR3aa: CATSRAREAWDEQFF
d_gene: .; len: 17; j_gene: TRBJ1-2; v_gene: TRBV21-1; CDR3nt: TGTGCCAGCAGCAAGATTGGACAGGAACCCCCTTCGGGAGGCTACACCTTC; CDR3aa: CASSKIGQEPPSGGYTF
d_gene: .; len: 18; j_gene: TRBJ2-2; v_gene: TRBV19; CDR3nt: TGTGCCAGTAGGCCACGGGGAGAATCACTTTCTTTCACCGGGGAGCTGTTTTTT; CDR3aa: CASRPRGESLSFTGELFF
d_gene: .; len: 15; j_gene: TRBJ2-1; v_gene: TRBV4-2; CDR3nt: TGTGCCAGCAGCCAAGTGGACGGGGGAGTAAATGAGCAGTTCTTC; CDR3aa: CASSQVDGGVNEQFF
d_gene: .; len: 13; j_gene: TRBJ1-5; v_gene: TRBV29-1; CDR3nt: TGCAGCGTGCTGGACAGCCCAGGGCAGCCCCAGCATTTT; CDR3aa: CSVLDSPGQPQHF
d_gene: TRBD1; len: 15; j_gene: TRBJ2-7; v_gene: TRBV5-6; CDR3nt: TGTGCCAGCAGCCGCGACAGGGGTGAATCCTACGAGCAGTACTTC; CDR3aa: CASSRDRGESYEQYF
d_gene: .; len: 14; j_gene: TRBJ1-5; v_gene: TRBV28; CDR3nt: TGTGCCAGCAGTCGGCGGACTGTCCTTGAGCCCCAGCATTTT; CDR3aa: CASSRRTVLEPQHF
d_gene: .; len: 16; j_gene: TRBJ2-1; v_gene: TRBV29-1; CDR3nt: TGCAGCGTTGAGAGGTTTGTGGATTCTCCTAACAATGAGCAGTTCTTC; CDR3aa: CSVERFVDSPNNEQFF
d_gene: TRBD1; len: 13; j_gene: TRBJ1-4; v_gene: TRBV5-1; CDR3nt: TGCGCCAGCACTCCGGACAGGGATGAAAAACTGTTTTTT; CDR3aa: CASTPDRDEKLFF
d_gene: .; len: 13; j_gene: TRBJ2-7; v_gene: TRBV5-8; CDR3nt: TGTGCCAGCAGTCTTCGCCTAACCCACGAGCAGTACTTC; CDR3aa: CASSLRLTHEQYF
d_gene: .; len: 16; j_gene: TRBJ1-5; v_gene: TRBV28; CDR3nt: TGTGCCAGCAGCACCGGCGGGGGCCGGAGCAATCAGCCCCAGCATTTT; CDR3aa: CASSTGGGRSNQPQHF
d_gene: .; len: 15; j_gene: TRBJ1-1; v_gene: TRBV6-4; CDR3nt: TGTGCCAGCAGTGACGGCAAGGAGGGGACGTCTGAAGCTTTCTTT; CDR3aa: CASSDGKEGTSEAFF
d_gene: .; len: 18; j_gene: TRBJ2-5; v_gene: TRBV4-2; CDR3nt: TGTGCCAGCAGCCAAGAGTCCCTTGTGGCAGGGTTGGGGGAGACCCAGTACTTC; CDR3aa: CASSQESLVAGLGETQYF